This T cell receptor (beta chain) comes out of a study of blood T cell repertoires in COVID-19. Trimming shortened V by 0 bases and J by 5 bases, and 16 bases separated the two germline ends. CDR3 length: 16 residues. Germline CDR1 LGHNA, CDR2 YNFKEQ. The repertoire was sequenced with immunoSEQ multiplex PCR; TCRdb's copy has only in-frame clones and lacks some. The sample lists 200,000 to 250,000 clones, under 90% occurring once. Adults between about 18 and 95 years of age took part from about two dozen US areas. This clone has only one observation. The clonotype was recovered from a man aged 55 to 69 who had recovered from COVID-19. The gene calls are TRBV4-2 and TRBJ1-1; possibly TRBD1 for D (6 bases). The sample consisted of PBMCs or T cells enriched from blood (not recorded which). The CDR3, as DNA: TGTGCCAGCAGCCAAGATCTCCCGGGGGGCAGGACTGAAGCTTTCTTT. This sequence encodes CASSQDLPGGRTEAFF.